Listed below are T cell receptor beta chains from one sample, sequenced in a study of cytomegalovirus exposure and HLA in healthy donors. Sequencing used immunoSEQ multiplex PCR; TCRdb keeps in-frame clones, though not all of them. The table has roughly 150,000 clones, 75% to 85% seen once. Sequences were obtained from PBMCs. These receptors all stem from a woman aged 18-29 years in good health and CMV-seronegative. Each CDR3 is given with its conserved first and last residue. A D gene is named only where the DNA matches it firmly.

J | D | V | DNA | CDR3
TRBJ2-7 | TRBD2 | TRBV13 | TGTGCCAGCAGCGGTAGACTAGCGGGAGCCTACGAGCAGTACTTC | CASSGRLAGAYEQYF
TRBJ2-6 | - | TRBV5-8 | TGTGCCAGCAGCTTGGCCGACCACCCCTCTGGGGCCAACGTCCTGACCTTC | CASSLADHPSGANVLTF
TRBJ2-5 | TRBD2 | TRBV28 | TGTGCCAGCAGTTTTGATCTAGCGGGAGGGCGGGGGACCCAGTACTTC | CASSFDLAGGRGTQYF
TRBJ2-7 | TRBD1 | TRBV7-2 | TGTGCCAGCAGCCCAAGGACAGGGCCTTCCTACGAGCAGTACTTC | CASSPRTGPSYEQYF
TRBJ1-2 | - | TRBV4-1 | TGCGCCAGCAGCCCGCGGGACCCTTCGGACTATGGCTACACCTTC | CASSPRDPSDYGYTF
TRBJ2-7 | - | TRBV11-2 | TGTGCCAGCAGCTTATTGGAGGGCGCCTACGAGCAGTACTTC | CASSLLEGAYEQYF
TRBJ2-1 | TRBD2 | TRBV9 | TGTGCCAGCACTTCTCCCTTCGGGACTAACAATGAGCAGTTCTTC | CASTSPFGTNNEQFF
TRBJ2-1 | - | TRBV30 | TGTGCCTGGAGCGAGACTAGCTACAATGAGCAGTTCTTC | CAWSETSYNEQFF
TRBJ1-2 | - | TRBV4-1 | TGCGCCAGCAGCCAACAGACAGTTAACTATGGCTACACCTTC | CASSQQTVNYGYTF
TRBJ1-6 | TRBD1 | TRBV7-9 | TGTGCCTCCTCCGGGCAGGGGGGTTCAGGATCACCCCTCCACTTT | CASSGQGGSGSPLHF
TRBJ2-3 | TRBD2 | TRBV25-1 | TGTGCCAGCAGTGAACTAGCGGGGGGGAGCACAGATACGCAGTATTTT | CASSELAGGSTDTQYF
TRBJ2-5 | TRBD2 | TRBV16 | TGTGCCAGCAGCCCCCGGGGAAATGGAATGGCGGGAGTACACTTC | CASSPRGNGMAGVHF
TRBJ1-2 | TRBD1 | TRBV18 | TGTGCCAGCTCACAGTTCACGAAGGGACAGGGGAATGGCTACACCTTC | CASSQFTKGQGNGYTF
TRBJ1-2 | - | TRBV6-1 | TGTGCCAGCAGTGAACGGGGTTTCGTCTATGGCTACACCTTC | CASSERGFVYGYTF
TRBJ2-1 | - | TRBV5-1 | TGCGCCAGCAGCTACAACAATGAGCAGTTCTTC | CASSYNNEQFF
TRBJ2-7 | - | TRBV25-1 | TGTGCCAGCAGTGTTGGGTTTCCGGAGACCTACGAGCAGTACTTC | CASSVGFPETYEQYF